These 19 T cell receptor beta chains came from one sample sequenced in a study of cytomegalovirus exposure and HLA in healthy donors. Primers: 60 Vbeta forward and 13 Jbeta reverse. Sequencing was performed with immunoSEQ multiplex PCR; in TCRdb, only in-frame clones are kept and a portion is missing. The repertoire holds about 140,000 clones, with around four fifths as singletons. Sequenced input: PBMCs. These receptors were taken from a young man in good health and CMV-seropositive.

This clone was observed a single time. DNA for the CDR3: TGTGCCAGCAGGGCCTCAAGCTCTGGAAACACCATATATTTT. This encodes CASRASSSGNTIYF. The V gene is TRBV28, the J gene TRBJ1-3; no definite D call. Deletions cut 6 bases from V and 0 bases from J, with 9 bases between. The CDR3 consists of 14 residues. The germline CDR1 and CDR2 sequences are MDHEN and SYDVKM.

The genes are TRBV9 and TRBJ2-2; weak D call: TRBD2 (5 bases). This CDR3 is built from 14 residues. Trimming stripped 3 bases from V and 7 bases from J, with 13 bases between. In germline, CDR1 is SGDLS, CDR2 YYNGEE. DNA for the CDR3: TGTGCCAGCAGCGCCGCCCCGGAGGACGGGGAGCTGTTTTTT. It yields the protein CASSAAPEDGELFF. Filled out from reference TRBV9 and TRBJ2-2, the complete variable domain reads DSGVTQTPKHLITATGQRVTLRCSPRSGDLSVYWYQQSLDQGLQFLIQYYNGEERAKGNILERFSAQQFPDLHSELNLSSLELGDSALYFCASSAAPEDGELFFGEGSRLTVL.

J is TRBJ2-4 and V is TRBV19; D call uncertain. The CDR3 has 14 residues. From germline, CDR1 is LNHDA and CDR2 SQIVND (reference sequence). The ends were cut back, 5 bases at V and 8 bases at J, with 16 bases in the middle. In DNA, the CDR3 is TGTGCCAGTAGTGAAGGCGCACGGAGCCACATTCAGTACTTC. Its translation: CASSEGARSHIQYF.

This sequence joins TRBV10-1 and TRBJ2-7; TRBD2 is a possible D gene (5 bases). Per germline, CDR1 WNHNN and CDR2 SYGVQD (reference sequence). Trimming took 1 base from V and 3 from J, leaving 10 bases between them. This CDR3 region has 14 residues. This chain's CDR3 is CASSEWPGCYEQYF. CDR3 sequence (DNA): TGCGCCAGCAGTGAGTGGCCGGGATGCTACGAGCAGTACTTC.

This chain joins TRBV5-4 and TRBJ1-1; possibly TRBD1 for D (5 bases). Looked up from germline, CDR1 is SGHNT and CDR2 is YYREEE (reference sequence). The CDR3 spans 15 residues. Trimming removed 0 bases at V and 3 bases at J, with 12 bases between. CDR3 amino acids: CASSLAAGMHTEAFF. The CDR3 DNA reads TGTGCCAGCAGCTTGGCCGCAGGGATGCACACTGAAGCTTTCTTT.

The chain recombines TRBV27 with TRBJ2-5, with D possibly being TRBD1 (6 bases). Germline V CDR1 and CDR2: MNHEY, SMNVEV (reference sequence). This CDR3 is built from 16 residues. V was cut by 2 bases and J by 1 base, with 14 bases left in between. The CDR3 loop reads CASSLIFQGRQETQYF. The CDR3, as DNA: TGTGCCAGCAGTTTAATTTTTCAGGGGCGCCAAGAGACCCAGTACTTC.

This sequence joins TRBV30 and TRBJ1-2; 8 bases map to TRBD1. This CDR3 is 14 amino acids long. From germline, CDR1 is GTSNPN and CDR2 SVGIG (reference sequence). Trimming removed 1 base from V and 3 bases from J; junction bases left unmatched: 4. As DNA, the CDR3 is TGTGCCTGGAGTGGGGACAGGATCGACTATGGCTACACCTTC. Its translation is CAWSGDRIDYGYTF.

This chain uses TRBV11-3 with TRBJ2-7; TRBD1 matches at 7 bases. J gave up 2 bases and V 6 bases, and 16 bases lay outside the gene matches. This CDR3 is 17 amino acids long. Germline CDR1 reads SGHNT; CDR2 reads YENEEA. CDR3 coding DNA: TGTGCCAGCAGAGACAGGGTAAGGGGGCGCGGAGCCTACGAGCAGTACTTC. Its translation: CASRDRVRGRGAYEQYF.

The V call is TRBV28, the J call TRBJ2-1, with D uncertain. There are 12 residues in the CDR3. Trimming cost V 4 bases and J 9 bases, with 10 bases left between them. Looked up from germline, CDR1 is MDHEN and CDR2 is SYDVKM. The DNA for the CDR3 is TGTGCCAGCAGTTCTCAGTCGGGTGAGCAGTTCTTC. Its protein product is CASSSQSGEQFF.

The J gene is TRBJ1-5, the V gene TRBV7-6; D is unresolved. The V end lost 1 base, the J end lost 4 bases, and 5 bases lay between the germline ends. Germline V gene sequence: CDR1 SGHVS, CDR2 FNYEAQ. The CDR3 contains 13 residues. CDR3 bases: TGTGCCAGCAGCTTAGGGCCTAATCAGCCCCAGCATTTT. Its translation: CASSLGPNQPQHF.

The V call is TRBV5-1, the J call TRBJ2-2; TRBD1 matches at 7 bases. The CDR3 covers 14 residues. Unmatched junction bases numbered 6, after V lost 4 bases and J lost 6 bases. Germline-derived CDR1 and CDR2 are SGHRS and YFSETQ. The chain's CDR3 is CASSPETGSGELFF. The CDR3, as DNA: TGCGCCAGCAGCCCTGAGACAGGGTCCGGGGAGCTGTTTTTT.

The CDR3 DNA sequence: TGTGCCAGTTGCCGGACAGGAGATAATGAAAAACTGTTTTTT. Translating gives CASCRTGDNEKLFF. This chain links TRBV19 with TRBJ1-4; 7 nucleotides agree with TRBD1. Germline trimming cut 8 bases from V and 4 bases from J; bases unmatched to any gene: 7. Per germline, CDR1 LNHDA and CDR2 SQIVND (reference sequence). This CDR3 region has 14 residues.

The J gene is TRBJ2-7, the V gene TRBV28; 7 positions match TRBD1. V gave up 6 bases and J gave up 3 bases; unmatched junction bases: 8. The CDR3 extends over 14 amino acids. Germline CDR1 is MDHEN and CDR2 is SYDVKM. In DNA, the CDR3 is TGTGCCAGCAGAACCGGGACAGCGAACTACGAGCAGTACTTC. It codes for CASRTGTANYEQYF.

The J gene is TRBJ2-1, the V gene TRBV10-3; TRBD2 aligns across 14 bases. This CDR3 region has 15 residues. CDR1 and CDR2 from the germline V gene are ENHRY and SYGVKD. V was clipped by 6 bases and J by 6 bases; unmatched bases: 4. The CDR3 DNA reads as TGTGCCATCAGCCCCGGACTAGCGGGGGGCAATGAGCAGTTCTTC. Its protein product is CAISPGLAGGNEQFF.

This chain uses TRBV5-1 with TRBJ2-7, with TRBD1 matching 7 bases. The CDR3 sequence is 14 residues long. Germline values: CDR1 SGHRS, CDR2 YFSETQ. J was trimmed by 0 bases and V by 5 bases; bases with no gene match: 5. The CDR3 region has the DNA TGCGCCAGCAGACAGGCAGGGGGCTCCTACGAGCAGTACTTC. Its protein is CASRQAGGSYEQYF.

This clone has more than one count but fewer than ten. The CDR3 region has the DNA TGTGCCAGCAAAGCACAGAGAGCTTTCTTT. It translates to CASKAQRAFF. The genes are TRBV2 and TRBJ1-1, with D unresolved. V dropped 7 bases and J dropped 10 bases, with 10 bases sitting between them. The CDR3 has 10 amino acids. The germline CDR1 and CDR2 sequences are SNHLY and FYNNEI.

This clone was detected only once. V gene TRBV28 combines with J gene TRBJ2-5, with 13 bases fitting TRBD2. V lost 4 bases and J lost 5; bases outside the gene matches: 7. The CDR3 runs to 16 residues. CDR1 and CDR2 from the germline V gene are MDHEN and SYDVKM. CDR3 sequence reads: CASSSPGLAGQETQYF. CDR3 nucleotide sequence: TGTGCCAGCAGTTCACCGGGACTAGCGGGACAGGAGACCCAGTACTTC.

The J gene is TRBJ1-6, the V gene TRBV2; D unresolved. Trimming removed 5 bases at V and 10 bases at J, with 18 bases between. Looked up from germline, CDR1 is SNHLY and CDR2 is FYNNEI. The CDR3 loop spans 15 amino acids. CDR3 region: CASSPQTGVGSPLHF. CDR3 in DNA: TGTGCCAGCAGTCCACAGACCGGGGTGGGATCACCCCTCCACTTT.

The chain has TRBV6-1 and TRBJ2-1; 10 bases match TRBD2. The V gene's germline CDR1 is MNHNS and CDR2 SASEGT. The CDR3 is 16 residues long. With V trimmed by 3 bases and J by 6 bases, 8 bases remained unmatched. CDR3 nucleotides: TGTGCCAGCAGTGATCCGGGACTAGCGACATTCAATGAGCAGTTCTTC. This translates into CASSDPGLATFNEQFF.